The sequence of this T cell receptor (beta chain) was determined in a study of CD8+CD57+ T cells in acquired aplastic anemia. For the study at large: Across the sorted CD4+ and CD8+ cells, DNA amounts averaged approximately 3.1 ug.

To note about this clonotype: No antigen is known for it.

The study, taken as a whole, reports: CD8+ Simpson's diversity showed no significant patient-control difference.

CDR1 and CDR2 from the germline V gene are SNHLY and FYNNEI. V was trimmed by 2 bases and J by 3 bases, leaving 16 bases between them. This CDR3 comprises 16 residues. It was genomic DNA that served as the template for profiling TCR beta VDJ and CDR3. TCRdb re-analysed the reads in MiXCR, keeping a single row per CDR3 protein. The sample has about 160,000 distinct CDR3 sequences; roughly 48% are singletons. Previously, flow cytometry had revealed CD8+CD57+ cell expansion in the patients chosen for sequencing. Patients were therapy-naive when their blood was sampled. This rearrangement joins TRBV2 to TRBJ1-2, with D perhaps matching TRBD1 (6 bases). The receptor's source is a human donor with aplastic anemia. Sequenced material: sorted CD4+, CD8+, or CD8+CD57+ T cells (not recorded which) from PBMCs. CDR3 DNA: TGTGCCAGCAGTGAAATGGGTACAGGGTTGGACTATGGCTACACCTTC. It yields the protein CASSEMGTGLDYGYTF.